Shown below are 28 T cell receptor beta chains from a single sample sequenced in a study of Tregs in tolerant kidney transplant recipients. Sequenced by immunoSEQ multiplex PCR; TCRdb stores in-frame clones only, minus some. The sample lists tens of thousands of clones; 85% to 90% were seen once. The sequences come from CD4+ T cells from blood, collected before the transplant. These receptors came from a human donor who received a combined kidney and bone marrow transplant.

The rearrangement links TRBV28 to TRBJ1-1, with D hard to call. Trimming took off 6 bases at V and 1 base at J, with 15 bases between the two ends. This CDR3 spans 15 amino acids. The germline CDR1 and CDR2 sequences are MDHEN and SYDVKM. The DNA for the CDR3 is TGTGCCAGCAGGGCCGCGGGCGAACCGAACACTGAAGCTTTCTTT. This sequence encodes CASRAAGEPNTEAFF. Full variable domain (outside the CDR3, taken from reference TRBV28 and TRBJ1-1): DVKVTQSSRYLVKRTGEKVFLECVQDMDHENMFWYRQDPGLGLRLIYFSYDVKMKEKGDIPEGYSVSREKKERFSLILESASTNQTSMYLCASRAAGEPNTEAFFGQGTRLTVV.

The chain combines TRBV4-1 with TRBJ1-4; D perhaps matches TRBD1 (6 bases). The V end was cut by 0 bases, the J end by 2 bases, with 19 bases between. The CDR3 runs to 19 residues. From germline, CDR1 is MGHRA and CDR2 YSYEKL. CDR3 sequence (DNA): TGCGCCAGCAGCCAAGATCGGCCGACAGGCCTCGGCACTAATGAAAAACTGTTTTTT. Residues: CASSQDRPTGLGTNEKLFF.

The rearrangement uses TRBV4-1 and TRBJ1-5; unclear D gene. From germline, CDR1 is MGHRA and CDR2 YSYEKL. V shed 0 bases and J shed 2 bases, with 8 bases lying between them. The length of the CDR3 is 15 residues. The CDR3 spells CASSQDGQGNQPQHF. As DNA, the CDR3 is TGCGCCAGCAGCCAAGATGGGCAGGGCAATCAGCCCCAGCATTTT.

The chain links TRBV30 to TRBJ1-4; a weak D match, TRBD1 (5 bases). Trimming took 7 bases from V and 7 from J, leaving 13 bases between them. Germline-derived CDR1 and CDR2 are GTSNPN and SVGIG (reference sequence). This CDR3 spans 12 amino acids. The CDR3 loop reads CAFRQGPEKLFF. The DNA for the CDR3 is TGTGCCTTCCGTCAGGGTCCTGAAAAACTGTTTTTT.

The table lists this clone with a count of one. The J gene is TRBJ1-5, the V gene TRBV27, with no clear D. CDR3 length: 12 amino acids. The V gene's germline CDR1 is MNHEY and CDR2 SMNVEV (reference sequence). The V and J ends lost 5 bases and 7 bases respectively, with 9 bases between them. In nucleotides, the CDR3 is TGTGCCAGCAGTCCTAGTGGGCAGCCCCAGCATTTT. Amino acid sequence: CASSPSGQPQHF.

The V and J genes are TRBV28 and TRBJ1-2; TRBD1 matches 7 bases. The CDR3 has 12 amino acids. J was trimmed by 2 bases and V by 10 bases; bases with no gene match: 4. The germline V gene encodes CDR1 MDHEN and CDR2 SYDVKM. CDR3 loop: CATLQGNYGYTF. The DNA of the CDR3 is TGTGCCACCCTACAGGGGAACTATGGCTACACCTTC.

The rearrangement uses TRBV18 and TRBJ1-1; no clear D. Germline lookup yields CDR1 KGHSH and CDR2 LQKENI. Trimming pared 3 bases from V and 3 bases from J, leaving 8 bases between. The CDR3 totals 13 residues. CDR3 sequence reads: CASSPGQDTEAFF. CDR3 sequence (DNA): TGTGCCAGCTCACCGGGCCAGGACACTGAAGCTTTCTTT.

This clone was counted only a few times. The rearrangement links TRBV7-2 to TRBJ2-3, with D possibly matching TRBD1 (7 bases). Trimming removed 5 bases at V and 8 bases at J, with 17 bases between. This CDR3 comprises 14 residues. Per germline, CDR1 SGHTA and CDR2 FQGNSA. The DNA for the CDR3 is TGTGCCAGCAGCCTCGGGACTCAGGGGGGTACGCAGTATTTT. Its protein product is CASSLGTQGGTQYF.

The V and J genes are TRBV6-1 and TRBJ2-1; the match to TRBD1 covers 7 bases. CDR1 and CDR2 (germline): MNHNS, SASEGT. The CDR3 covers 15 residues. V lost 7 bases and J lost 0; bases outside the gene matches: 6. For the CDR3, the DNA is TGTGCCAGCAATTCACAGGGGATCTCCTACAATGAGCAGTTCTTC. Its protein is CASNSQGISYNEQFF.

The rearrangement uses TRBV28 and TRBJ2-1; D is possibly TRBD1 (7 bases). CDR1 is MDHEN and CDR2 is SYDVKM in the germline V gene. Between the trimmed V and J ends, which lost 8 bases and 4 bases, there was a span of 24 bases. The CDR3 spans 17 residues. CDR3 residues: CASRPLKGAGKYNEQFF. The CDR3 nucleotides are TGTGCCAGCCGACCTCTTAAGGGGGCGGGAAAGTACAATGAGCAGTTCTTC.

The chain is built from TRBV10-3 and TRBJ2-7; the D is unclear. CDR1 and CDR2 (germline): ENHRY, SYGVKD. V was clipped by 0 bases and J by 0 bases, with 6 bases between them. This CDR3 has 14 amino acids. DNA for the CDR3: TGTGCCATCAGTGAGTCGGCAAACTCCTACGAGCAGTACTTC. Protein: CAISESANSYEQYF.

V usage is TRBV7-9 and J usage is TRBJ2-5; D might be TRBD2 (5 bases). The V and J ends lost 5 bases and 5 bases respectively, with 12 bases between them. Germline CDR1 is SEHNR and CDR2 is FQNEAQ (reference sequence). The length of the CDR3 is 13 residues. As DNA, the CDR3 is TGTGCCAGCAGCCCGAAGCGAGGGGAGACCCAGTACTTC. Translation: CASSPKRGETQYF. Drawing the rest from reference TRBV7-9 and TRBJ2-5, the complete variable domain is DTGVSQNPRHKITKRGQNVTFRCDPISEHNRLYWYRQTLGQGPEFLTYFQNEAQLEKSRLLSDRFSAERPKGSFSTLEIQRTEQGDSAMYLCASSPKRGETQYFGPGTRLLVL.

J is TRBJ2-1 and V is TRBV19, with 7 bases identical to TRBD1. CDR1 is LNHDA and CDR2 is SQIVND in the germline V gene (reference sequence). CDR3 length: 16 residues. V was pared by 1 base and J by 7 bases, with 10 bases of the junction left unmatched. The CDR3 DNA follows: TGTGCCAGTAGTATAGGAGGGAGACAGGGTTTGAATGAGCAGTTCTTC. This gives the protein CASSIGGRQGLNEQFF.

The genes are TRBV4-2 and TRBJ2-7; 12 nucleotides line up with TRBD2. CDR3 length: 16 amino acids. The germline V gene encodes CDR1 LGHNA and CDR2 YNFKEQ. J lost 0 bases, V lost 4 bases, and 4 bases had no gene match. The CDR3 coding sequence is TGTGCCAGCAGCCGGGGGACTAGCGGGCTCTCCTACGAGCAGTACTTC. It specifies CASSRGTSGLSYEQYF.

The chain links TRBV6-6 to TRBJ2-2; TRBD1 might be the D (6 bases). The CDR3 consists of 13 residues. Germline CDR1 reads MNHNY; CDR2 reads SVGAGI (reference sequence). With 5 bases removed from V and 8 bases from J, the gap between germline ends came to 12 bases. CDR3 in amino acids: CASSRTEYGELFF. CDR3 nucleotides: TGTGCCAGCAGTCGGACAGAGTATGGGGAGCTGTTTTTT.

V gene TRBV28 combines with J gene TRBJ1-1; D perhaps matches TRBD1 (6 bases). The germline V and J ends were trimmed by 6 bases and 2 bases, with 10 bases remaining between them. This CDR3 is 13 amino acids long. Germline CDR1 is MDHEN and CDR2 is SYDVKM. CDR3 loop: CASRDSLNTEAFF. The CDR3 coding sequence is TGTGCCAGCAGGGACAGCCTAAACACTGAAGCTTTCTTT.

The V and J genes are TRBV27 and TRBJ1-5, with D perhaps TRBD1 (5 bases). V was clipped by 6 bases and J by 2 bases, with 14 bases between them. Germline V gene sequence: CDR1 MNHEY, CDR2 SMNVEV (reference sequence). The length of the CDR3 is 15 residues. The CDR3 sequence is CASRRLRDGNQPQHF. The CDR3 nucleotides are TGTGCCAGCAGGCGACTCAGGGATGGCAATCAGCCCCAGCATTTT.

This clone appeared a single time. The chain links TRBV9 to TRBJ2-4; 7 bases agree with TRBD2. The length of the CDR3 is 19 residues. V dropped 0 bases and J dropped 0; count of bases not matched to a gene: 12. Germline-derived CDR1 and CDR2 are SGDLS and YYNGEE. The DNA for the CDR3 is TGTGCCAGCAGCGTAGGTGTGAGCGGGGAAGCTCTAGCCAAAAACATTCAGTACTTC. Its translation is CASSVGVSGEALAKNIQYF.

The rearrangement uses TRBV5-4 and TRBJ2-5; possibly TRBD2 for D (6 bases). The germline V gene has CDR1 SGHNT and CDR2 YYREEE (reference sequence). This CDR3 is 15 amino acids long. V was trimmed by 4 bases and J by 4 bases, leaving 17 bases between them. The DNA of the CDR3 is TGTGCCAGCAGCCCGGAGGGTGGATCGGTAGAGACCCAGTACTTC. Protein: CASSPEGGSVETQYF.

The chain joins TRBV2 to TRBJ2-5; TRBD2 matches at 10 bases. The CDR3 is 14 residues long. Germline V gene data show CDR1 as SNHLY and CDR2 as FYNNEI. V lost 4 bases and J lost 5; bases outside the gene matches: 4. The DNA of the CDR3 is TGTGCCAGCAGTGGGACTAGCGGCTCGGAGACCCAGTACTTC. Encoded protein: CASSGTSGSETQYF.

This clone is a singleton in its sample. The gene calls are TRBV5-4 and TRBJ2-3; 10 bases are shared with TRBD2. Germline CDR1 reads SGHNT; CDR2 reads YYREEE (reference sequence). This CDR3 spans 17 amino acids. Trimming at V came to 10 bases and at J to 4 bases, leaving 18 bases not matched to a gene. The CDR3 sequence is CASDLGASGSGADTQYF. As DNA, the CDR3 is TGTGCCTCAGACCTGGGAGCTAGCGGGAGTGGAGCAGATACGCAGTATTTT.

The J gene is TRBJ1-2, the V gene TRBV30; 8 bases map to TRBD1. From germline, CDR1 is GTSNPN and CDR2 SVGIG (reference sequence). CDR3 length: 13 amino acids. V dropped 8 bases and J dropped 2; count of bases not matched to a gene: 7. The CDR3 DNA is TGTGCCCTCACGACAGGGGCAAACTATGGCTACACCTTC. This encodes CALTTGANYGYTF.

The chain is built from TRBV10-3 and TRBJ2-3, with 7 bases fitting TRBD1. The CDR3 covers 16 residues. V lost 2 bases, J lost 5 bases, and 10 bases stayed unmatched. Germline V gene sequence: CDR1 ENHRY, CDR2 SYGVKD. The CDR3 region is CAISERTGGEGDTQYF. CDR3 nucleotides: TGTGCCATCAGTGAGCGGACAGGTGGTGAAGGAGATACGCAGTATTTT.

The DNA of the CDR3 is TGTGCCAGCAGCTCTACAGGGGTTAGAAACACCATATATTTT. It is translated as CASSSTGVRNTIYF. The rearrangement links TRBV7-2 to TRBJ1-3, with 7 bases identical to TRBD1. Per the germline V gene, CDR1 is SGHTA and CDR2 is FQGNSA. The CDR3 has 14 residues. The V and J ends lost 4 bases and 5 bases, in that order; junction bases with no gene match: 5.

This clone is a singleton in its sample. The chain couples TRBV5-1 to TRBJ2-1; D perhaps matches TRBD2 (5 bases). Deletions cut 5 bases from V and 5 bases from J, with 11 bases between. Germline values: CDR1 SGHRS, CDR2 YFSETQ. CDR3 length equals 13 residues. Written as DNA, the CDR3 is TGCGCCAGCAGGCGGCTAGCTGACAATGAGCAGTTCTTC. This sequence encodes CASRRLADNEQFF.

This chain uses TRBV28 with TRBJ1-3; 10 nucleotides agree with TRBD1. Per the germline V gene, CDR1 is MDHEN and CDR2 is SYDVKM. The trim removed 3 bases at V and 3 bases at J, leaving 5 bases unmatched. The CDR3 runs to 16 residues. Here the CDR3 DNA reads TGTGCCAGCAGTTTGCCGACAGGGGGCTATGGAAACACCATATATTTT. It translates to CASSLPTGGYGNTIYF.

The CDR3 bases are TGTGCCAGTAGGGAAAATAGCGGGCTCTCCTACGAGCAGTACTTC. It translates to CASRENSGLSYEQYF. This chain connects TRBV19 to TRBJ2-7; 7 nucleotides line up with TRBD2. The germline CDR1 and CDR2 sequences are LNHDA and SQIVND (reference sequence). J gave up 0 bases and V 6 bases, and 8 bases lay outside the gene matches. This CDR3 comprises 15 residues.

Comment on this clone: One junction end disagrees with the germline gene, perhaps due to a read error. The J gene is TRBJ2-3, the V gene TRBV5-6, with D possibly matching TRBD1 (5 bases). Germline CDR1 SGHDT, CDR2 YYEEEE. The CDR3 runs to 16 residues. The CDR3 nucleotides are TGCCCTTGGCGGTCCCTATCTCTGCCAGGGCCAGATACGCAGTATTTT. The encoded protein is CPWRSLSLPGPDTQYF.